This T cell receptor (beta chain) derives from a study of shared clonotypes between healthy human individuals. Study background: Ranging from 18 to 49 in age, donors were two women and three men. Three plates were used per donor for CD4 naive, three for CD4 memory, two for CD8 naive and one for CD8 memory.

This clone was observed once. Its antigen is not identified. Study findings and constraints: Generation of non-shared clonotypes was less probable than generation of clonotypes shared by all four donors.

Sequencing used immunoSEQ multiplex PCR; TCRdb keeps in-frame clones, though not all of them. The sample yields about 2.3 million clones, about nine tenths seen once. The receptor was isolated from a man aged 18 to 30 in good health. Some clones in this sample may be carry-over from other donors' samples. Material for sequencing was naive CD4+ T cells from PBMCs. The subset denotes: CD45RA+ positively selected.

The CDR3 loop reads CASSVARVGEQYF. CDR3 sequence (DNA): TGTGCCAGCAGCGTCGCCAGGGTCGGCGAGCAGTACTTC. V usage is TRBV5-6 and J usage is TRBJ2-7; tentatively, D is TRBD1 (5 bases). In germline, CDR1 is SGHDT, CDR2 YYEEEE. V lost 4 bases and J 6 bases, leaving 14 bases between the germline ends. The CDR3 is 13 amino acids.